A single T cell receptor (beta chain) is shown here with its context. Its antigen is currently unknown. V lost 2 bases to trimming and J lost 4 bases, with 14 bases between them. Germline loops: CDR1 SGHKS, CDR2 YYEKEE (reference sequence). The CDR3 spans 15 residues. The data originate from a study of T cell repertoires in ileal Crohn's disease. The method was immunoSEQ multiplex PCR; TCRdb's version includes in-frame clones alone and lacks a portion of them. The repertoire holds roughly 9,600 clones, approximately 82% seen once, with 25% in the top ten. Study-wide results and limits: Compared with non-smokers, active smokers at surgery showed more clonal expansions.

The material sequenced was ileal tissue. The TCR comes from an adult with Crohn's disease. The chain has TRBV5-5 and TRBJ2-3, with a tentative D call TRBD1 (8 bases). CDR3 residues: CASSFGQGGADTQYF. Here the CDR3 DNA reads TGTGCCAGCAGCTTTGGACAGGGAGGGGCAGATACGCAGTATTTT.